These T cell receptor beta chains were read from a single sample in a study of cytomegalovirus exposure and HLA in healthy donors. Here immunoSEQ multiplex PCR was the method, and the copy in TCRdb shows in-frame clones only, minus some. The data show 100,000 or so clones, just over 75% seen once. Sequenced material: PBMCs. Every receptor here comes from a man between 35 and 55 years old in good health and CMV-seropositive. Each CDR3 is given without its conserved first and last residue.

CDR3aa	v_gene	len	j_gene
ASSPGTSGGDTQY	TRBV6-4	13	TRBJ2-3
ASSFGQGGEQY	TRBV7-6	11	TRBJ2-7
ASSQEKAPGREKLF	TRBV4-3	14	TRBJ1-4
ATSREPTGSNSPLH	TRBV15	14	TRBJ1-6
ASSQAAGLRNGYT	TRBV4-2	13	TRBJ1-2
ASSVTGTGGSGYT	TRBV7-2	13	TRBJ1-2
ASSWTSGRASSYEQY	TRBV7-9	15	TRBJ2-7
ASSEADGQETQY	TRBV19	12	TRBJ2-5
ASSEGWGGQETQY	TRBV2	13	TRBJ2-5
ASSFFQGMAAKNIQY	TRBV5-6	15	TRBJ2-4